One and the same sample provided the 24 T cell receptor beta chains below, sequenced in a study of T cell repertoires in cytomegalovirus infection. Each CDR3 protein gets one entry after TCRdb re-called the reads with MiXCR. This sample yields approximately 500,000 distinct CDR3 sequences, of which 15% to 20% are seen a single time; approximately 24% belongs to the top ten. The specimen sequenced was CD8+ T cells from PBMCs. The receptor set was obtained from a human donor in good health (CMV status not recorded). Some clones in this sample may be carry-over from other donors' samples.

This clonotype was observed at least ten times. V is TRBV11-2 and J is TRBJ2-3; 8 positions match TRBD1. The V segment lost 2 bases and the J segment 0 bases; nucleotides outside the gene matches: 7. Germline V gives CDR1 SGHAT, CDR2 FQNNGV. The CDR3 is 17 amino acids. DNA for the CDR3: TGTGCCAGCAGCTTATTCCGGACAGGGATTAGCACAGATACGCAGTATTTT. Its protein is CASSLFRTGISTDTQYF.

This clonotype appeared a few times. The J gene is TRBJ2-1, the V gene TRBV27; TRBD2 agrees at 15 bases. CDR3 size: 16 residues. Germline V gene data show CDR1 as MNHEY and CDR2 as SMNVEV (reference sequence). V trimming: 5 bases; J trimming: 4 bases; junction bases outside the gene matches: 3. In DNA form, the CDR3 reads TGTGCCAGCAGTCCTGGGACTAGCGGGAGGTACAATGAGCAGTTCTTC. As protein: CASSPGTSGRYNEQFF.

This clonotype occurred a few times. This chain links TRBV5-4 with TRBJ1-2; tentative D call: TRBD1 (5 bases). Trimming pared 4 bases from V and 6 bases from J, leaving 22 bases between. The V gene's germline CDR1 is SGHNT and CDR2 YYREEE (reference sequence). The CDR3 has 16 residues. CDR3: CASSEEGWLAGDGYTF. For the CDR3, the DNA is TGTGCCAGCAGCGAGGAGGGGTGGCTCGCTGGGGATGGCTACACCTTC.

This clonotype was seen only a few times. The V gene is TRBV15, the J gene TRBJ2-7; maybe TRBD2 (5 bases). The germline gives CDR1 LNHNV, CDR2 YYDKDF (reference sequence). V was trimmed by 8 bases and J by 2 bases, leaving 13 bases between them. This CDR3 has 13 amino acids. The CDR3 protein is CATGPQRAYEQYF. The CDR3 DNA sequence: TGTGCCACCGGACCTCAGAGGGCCTACGAGCAGTACTTC.

This clonotype was counted between two and nine times. V and J are TRBV14 and TRBJ2-5, with D unclear. Trimming removed 1 base at V and 5 bases at J, with 2 bases between. Germline V CDR1 and CDR2: SGHDN, FVKESK. CDR3 length equals 11 residues. The chain's CDR3 is CASSQAETQYF. The CDR3 DNA reads TGTGCCAGCAGCCAAGCGGAGACCCAGTACTTC.

This clonotype was detected only a few times. The CDR3 loop is CASSLEGGLNTGELFF. Here the CDR3 DNA reads TGTGCCAGCAGCTTAGAAGGGGGTTTGAACACCGGGGAGCTGTTTTTT. The rearrangement links TRBV11-2 to TRBJ2-2; D may be TRBD1 (6 bases). Trimming cost V 0 bases and J 1 base, with 9 bases left between them. Per the germline V gene, CDR1 is SGHAT and CDR2 is FQNNGV. The CDR3 consists of 16 residues.

This clonotype occurred many times. The junction and the germline gene differ at one end; a read error may be behind it. The chain combines TRBV19 with TRBJ2-2; weak D call: TRBD2 (5 bases). Germline loops: CDR1 LNHDA, CDR2 SQIVND (reference sequence). The CDR3 length is 16 residues. CDR3 sequence reads: CASSPVWPGNSGELFF. DNA of the CDR3: TGTGCCAGTAGTCCGGTTTGGCCGGGGAACTCCGGGGAGCTGTTTTTT.

Points on this clonotype: The junction and the germline gene differ at one end; a read error may be behind it. This sequence joins TRBV7-9 and TRBJ1-4, with D perhaps matching TRBD1 (5 bases). Germline V gene data show CDR1 as SEHNR and CDR2 as FQNEAQ (reference sequence). The CDR3 sequence is 14 residues long. In DNA, the CDR3 is TGTGCCAGCAGGTTAGAAGGGACCAATGAAAAACTGTTTTTT. Translated: CASRLEGTNEKLFF.

As for this clonotype: Germline and junction disagree at one end, which may indicate a read error. The chain is built from TRBV4-1 and TRBJ2-7; 9 nucleotides match TRBD2. This CDR3 is 15 amino acids long. Germline loops: CDR1 MGHRA, CDR2 YSYEKL. The CDR3 DNA reads TGTGCCAGCAGCCCCCCGGGACTAGCCTCCTACGAGCAGTACTTC. Protein: CASSPPGLASYEQYF.

Worth noting for this clonotype: A much larger clone lies a single base off, so this may be a read error. This sequence joins TRBV11-2 and TRBJ2-7; D is undetermined. Between the trimmed V and J ends, which lost 5 bases and 5 bases, there was a span of 16 bases. Germline V gives CDR1 SGHAT, CDR2 FQNNGV. This CDR3 spans 14 amino acids. CDR3 residues: CASSHEELVDEQYF. In DNA form, the CDR3 reads TGTGCCAGCAGCCACGAGGAATTGGTGGACGAGCAGTACTTC.

This clonotype was seen only a few times. The chain employs TRBV2 and TRBJ2-1, with D possibly being TRBD2 (8 bases). Germline V gene data show CDR1 as SNHLY and CDR2 as FYNNEI. The length of the CDR3 is 16 residues. The germline V and J ends were trimmed by 11 bases and 6 bases, with 26 bases remaining between them. Here the CDR3 reads CASPREGANLLNEQFF. CDR3 coding DNA: TGTGCCTCTCCCCGGGAGGGGGCGAACCTTCTCAATGAGCAGTTCTTC. The full variable domain, rest sourced from reference TRBV2 and TRBJ2-1, is EPEVTQTPSHQVTQMGQEVILRCVPISNHLYFYWYRQILGQKVEFLVSFYNNEISEKSEIFDDQFSVERPDGSNFTLKIRSTKLEDSAMYFCASPREGANLLNEQFFGPGTRLTVL.

CDR3 in DNA: TGTGCCAGCAGTCTCCGGGACACCGAACTGAACACTGAAGCTTTCTTT. Its protein is CASSLRDTELNTEAFF. The rearrangement links TRBV28 to TRBJ1-1; TRBD1 is a possible D gene (6 bases). V dropped 5 bases and J dropped 0 bases, with 16 bases sitting between them. Germline CDR1 reads MDHEN; CDR2 reads SYDVKM. The CDR3 spans 16 residues.

This clonotype was recorded a few times. This chain uses TRBV28 with TRBJ2-7, with 8 nucleotides matching TRBD2. The CDR3 loop spans 16 amino acids. The V segment lost 6 bases and the J segment 4 bases; nucleotides outside the gene matches: 14. CDR1 is MDHEN, CDR2 SYDVKM, per germline. The CDR3 nucleotides read TGTGCCAGCAGCACCCCCGGACTAGCCTACTCTTACGAGCAGTACTTC. It yields the protein CASSTPGLAYSYEQYF.

This clonotype was observed many times. The chain is built from TRBV11-3 and TRBJ2-1; D possibly uses TRBD1 or TRBD2 (5 bases each). The V end lost 3 bases, the J end lost 6 bases, and 12 bases lay between the germline ends. The germline gives CDR1 SGHNT, CDR2 YENEEA. The CDR3 spans 14 residues. CDR3 nucleotides: TGTGCCAGCAGCTTTTCAGAGGGGTTCAATGAGCAGTTCTTC. Translated, it gives CASSFSEGFNEQFF. Looking up the rest from reference TRBV11-3 and TRBJ2-1 gives the full variable domain: EAGVVQSPRYKIIEKKQPVAFWCNPISGHNTLYWYLQNLGQGPELLIRYENEEAVDDSQLPKDRFSAERLKGVDSTLKIQPAELGDSAVYLCASSFSEGFNEQFFGPGTRLTVL.

This clonotype was counted between two and nine times. The chain recombines TRBV3-1 with TRBJ2-5, with 7 nucleotides matching TRBD2. The CDR3 totals 15 residues. The V gene's germline CDR1 is LGHDT and CDR2 YNNKEL (reference sequence). V lost 1 base, J lost 5 bases, and 7 bases stayed unmatched. The DNA for the CDR3 is TGTGCCAGCAGCCAAGTCTGGACTAGTCGGGAGACCCAGTACTTC. This gives the protein CASSQVWTSRETQYF.

The V gene is TRBV6-6, the J gene TRBJ1-2; D remains unclear. The germline V gene encodes CDR1 MNHNY and CDR2 SVGAGI (reference sequence). The CDR3 is 15 residues long. The V and J ends lost 7 bases and 8 bases respectively, with 23 bases between them. The CDR3 spells CASTLKREGAKGYTF. As DNA, the CDR3 is TGTGCCAGCACCCTAAAGCGTGAGGGCGCGAAGGGCTACACCTTC.

In this sample, this clonotype turned up many times. The genes are TRBV27 and TRBJ2-3, with no clear D. The V end was cut by 2 bases, the J end by 1 base, with 7 bases between. This CDR3 is 14 amino acids long. Germline V gene sequence: CDR1 MNHEY, CDR2 SMNVEV (reference sequence). For the CDR3, the DNA is TGTGCCAGCAGTTTAACAAAACGCACAGATACGCAGTATTTT. Its protein is CASSLTKRTDTQYF.

This clonotype showed up just a few times. V and J are TRBV2 and TRBJ1-1; 10 bases are a match to TRBD1. Germline V gene sequence: CDR1 SNHLY, CDR2 FYNNEI. The V gene end was trimmed by 6 bases and the J gene end by 4 bases; junction bases not matched to a gene: 20. The CDR3 is 19 residues long. The DNA of the CDR3 is TGTGCCAGCAGCCTGAACACGAGGGACAGGGGAGGTTTAGGCACTGAAGCTTTCTTT. It encodes CASSLNTRDRGGLGTEAFF.

This rearrangement joins TRBV4-2 to TRBJ2-2; TRBD1 is a possible D gene (6 bases). This CDR3 has 17 amino acids. Germline V gene data show CDR1 as LGHNA and CDR2 as YNFKEQ. The ends were cut back, 4 bases at V and 4 bases at J, with 19 bases in the middle. The CDR3 bases are TGTGCCAGCAGCCCCAAAGGGGGTTCAGGGATCACCGGGGAGCTGTTTTTT. Translated, it gives CASSPKGGSGITGELFF.

This clonotype occurred many times. The V call is TRBV10-3, the J call TRBJ1-2, with 7 nucleotides matching TRBD1. Germline CDR1 ENHRY, CDR2 SYGVKD. Trimming took 4 bases from V and 5 from J; bases not matched to a gene: 10. CDR3 length: 15 residues. The CDR3 sequence: CAISGRQGSGYGYTF. The CDR3 DNA reads as TGTGCCATCAGTGGAAGACAGGGCAGCGGGTATGGCTACACCTTC.

The chain links TRBV20-1 to TRBJ2-2; 8 bases map to TRBD1. The CDR3 has 14 residues. Germline V gene lookup returns CDR1 DFQATT and CDR2 SNEGSKA (reference sequence). V was pared by 5 bases and J by 1 base, with 3 bases of the junction left unmatched. CDR3 DNA: TGCAGTGCTTGGACAGGGCAGAACACCGGGGAGCTGTTTTTT. Amino acids: CSAWTGQNTGELFF.

This clonotype was counted a few times. The rearrangement joins TRBV20-1 to TRBJ2-1; 7 nucleotides match TRBD1. The trim removed 3 bases at V and 1 base at J, leaving 3 bases unmatched. The germline CDR1 and CDR2 sequences are DFQATT and SNEGSKA (reference sequence). This CDR3 is built from 14 residues. CDR3 protein: CSARTGMSYNEQFF. In nucleotides, the CDR3 is TGCAGTGCTAGGACAGGGATGTCCTACAATGAGCAGTTCTTC.

This clonotype was detected only a few times. The V call is TRBV20-1, the J call TRBJ2-2; D ambiguous. V lost 1 base, J lost 0 bases, and 3 bases lay in between. The CDR3 covers 13 residues. Looked up from germline, CDR1 is DFQATT and CDR2 is SNEGSKA (reference sequence). The CDR3 reads CSARAPNTGELFF. The DNA for the CDR3 is TGCAGTGCTAGAGCTCCGAACACCGGGGAGCTGTTTTTT.

The V and J genes are TRBV4-2 and TRBJ1-1; D gene ambiguous. The V end lost 5 bases, the J end lost 0 bases, and 13 bases lay between the germline ends. From germline, CDR1 is LGHNA and CDR2 YNFKEQ. The CDR3 sequence is 15 residues long. The CDR3 DNA reads TGTGCCAGCAGCTCCGTCTATTCTGTGAACACTGAAGCTTTCTTT. Translation: CASSSVYSVNTEAFF.